A selection of T cell receptor beta chains follows, all from one sample in a study of blood T cell repertoires in COVID-19. The repertoire was sequenced with immunoSEQ multiplex PCR; TCRdb's copy has only in-frame clones and lacks some. The table lists about 440,000 clones, around 89% of them singletons. Source material: peripheral blood. All receptors come from a woman aged 25 to 39 with acute or convalescent COVID-19. CDR3s leave out the opening cysteine and the closing phenylalanine or tryptophan.

V gene	J gene	CDR3 protein
TRBV30	TRBJ2-7	ASGGGSYEQY
TRBV2	TRBJ2-1	ASSRTSGGLYNEQF
TRBV4-1	TRBJ1-1	ASSQEVGRNTEAF
TRBV4-1	TRBJ1-4	ASSLLPGQNNEKLF
TRBV4-1	TRBJ2-5	ASSQDILGLAGGETQY
TRBV19	TRBJ2-6	ASSMVGGARSSGANVLT
TRBV6-5	TRBJ1-4	ASSHSGGNEKLF
TRBV7-7	TRBJ2-7	ASSLWEGDEQY
TRBV19	TRBJ1-6	ASSIEARALSPLH
TRBV7-3	TRBJ2-3	ASSRGQTGDTQY
TRBV18	TRBJ2-5	ASSPKGAEETQY
TRBV27	TRBJ2-1	ASSTGDRGRSDNEQF
TRBV5-1	TRBJ1-6	ASSPTGKSSPLH
TRBV11-2	TRBJ2-5	ASSLVASGGPSQETQY
TRBV9	TRBJ2-1	ASSTSGAYNEQF
TRBV28	TRBJ2-3	ASSFHSSTDTQY
TRBV7-9	TRBJ1-5	ASSPGTGGFRGQPQH
TRBV11-2	TRBJ2-7	ASSSTGVLRYEQY
TRBV6-5	TRBJ2-7	ASTSWDSSSYEQY
TRBV6-6	TRBJ1-1	ASSTPLNLMNTEAF
TRBV6-5	TRBJ1-2	ASSPGDGPYGYT
TRBV27	TRBJ1-1	ASRDRDGRVTEAF
TRBV18	TRBJ1-4	ASSPGGGEELF
TRBV9	TRBJ2-3	ASSVVGGLNTDTQY
TRBV4-2	TRBJ1-5	ASSPGVGIDQPQH
TRBV9	TRBJ2-1	ASSVETSGASQQF
TRBV7-8	TRBJ2-3	ASSLLGDSRTDTQY
TRBV5-1	TRBJ2-7	ASSRETFTGEQY
TRBV19	TRBJ1-6	ASSDYPDRGNSPLH
TRBV5-4	TRBJ1-2	ASSFGQDLYGYT
TRBV11-2	TRBJ2-1	ASSLVAGSYNEQF
TRBV11-2	TRBJ1-2	ASRPGQGSSMANT
TRBV29-1	TRBJ2-7	SGGDYAYEQY
TRBV19	TRBJ1-1	ASSMYRNTEAF
TRBV10-3	TRBJ2-1	AISLENEQF
TRBV10-1	TRBJ2-7	ASRTSQAGRMVRYEQY
TRBV5-4	TRBJ2-5	ASSGSGGAVSETQY
TRBV2	TRBJ2-3	ASNFGQALGTDTQY
TRBV2	TRBJ2-3	ASSVTGPDTQY
TRBV3-1/TRBV3-2	TRBJ2-1	ASSQGLAGSYNEQF
TRBV28	TRBJ1-6	ASSLGQSPVTPLH
TRBV6-5	TRBJ1-6	ASRGQISYNSPLH
TRBV7-9	TRBJ1-1	AGLRSENTEAF
TRBV29-1	TRBJ2-5	SATEPETQY
TRBV4-1	TRBJ1-4	ASSQGNRGIGEKLF
TRBV3-1/TRBV3-2	TRBJ2-3	ASSSQRGILTDTQY
TRBV9	TRBJ1-1	ASSEWDSPSGEAF
TRBV7-2	TRBJ2-3	ASSLSSRGGLDTQY
TRBV2	TRBJ2-4	ASSETNRVIQY
TRBV5-1	TRBJ1-1	ASSFNSLNTEAF
TRBV2	TRBJ2-4	ASSSQTQNIQY
TRBV14	TRBJ2-7	ASSGLGQAGEQY
TRBV6-2/TRBV6-3	TRBJ2-3	ASSQRTFAKTDTQY